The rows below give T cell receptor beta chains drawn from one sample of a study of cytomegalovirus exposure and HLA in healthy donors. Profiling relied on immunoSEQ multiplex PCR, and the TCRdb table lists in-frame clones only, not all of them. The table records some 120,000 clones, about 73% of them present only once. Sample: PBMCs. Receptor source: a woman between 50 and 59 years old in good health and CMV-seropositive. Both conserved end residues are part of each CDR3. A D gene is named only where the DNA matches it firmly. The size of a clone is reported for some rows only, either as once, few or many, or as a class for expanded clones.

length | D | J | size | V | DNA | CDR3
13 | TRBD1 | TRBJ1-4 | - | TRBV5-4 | TGTGCCAGCAGATTACAGGGGGATGAAAAACTGTTTTTT | CASRLQGDEKLFF
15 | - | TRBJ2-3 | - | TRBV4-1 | TGCGCCAGCAGCCAAGCGGGAGTTAGCACAGATACGCAGTATTTT | CASSQAGVSTDTQYF
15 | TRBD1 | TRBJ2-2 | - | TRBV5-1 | TGCGCCAGCAGCTTACAGGGGTCGAACACCGGGGAGCTGTTTTTT | CASSLQGSNTGELFF
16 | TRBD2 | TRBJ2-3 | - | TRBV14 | TGTGCCAGCAGCCCTTTAGCGGGGGGCCCTACAGATACGCAGTATTTT | CASSPLAGGPTDTQYF
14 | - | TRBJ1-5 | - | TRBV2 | TGTGCCAGCAGTGAATCAGGGGTTGACCAGCCCCAGCATTTT | CASSESGVDQPQHF
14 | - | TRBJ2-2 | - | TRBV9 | TGTGCCAGCAACCGGGACATTTCCACCGGGGAGCTGTTTTTT | CASNRDISTGELFF
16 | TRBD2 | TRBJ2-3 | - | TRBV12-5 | TGTGCTAGTGGTCCCCGGGGGGGGGCGGGCACAGATACGCAGTATTTT | CASGPRGGAGTDTQYF
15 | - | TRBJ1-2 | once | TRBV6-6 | TGTGCCAGCAGTGCCGAGGACAGCTCCATCAGGGGCTACACCTTC | CASSAEDSSIRGYTF
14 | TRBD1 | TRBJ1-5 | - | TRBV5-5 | TGTGCCAGCAGCGGGACAGGGGAGAATCAGCCCCAGCATTTT | CASSGTGENQPQHF
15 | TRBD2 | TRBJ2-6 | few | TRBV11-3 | TGTGCCAGCAGCTCGCGGGGGAGCGGGGCCAACGTCCTGACTTTC | CASSSRGSGANVLTF
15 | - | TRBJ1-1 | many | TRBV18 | TGTGCCAGCTCACTACTCGGGGGGGGTATCACTGAAGCTTTCTTT | CASSLLGGGITEAFF
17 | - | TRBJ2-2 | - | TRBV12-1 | TGTGCCAGCAGCGTACCCGGGCGGGGGGGCGACACCGGGGAGCTGTTTTTT | CASSVPGRGGDTGELFF
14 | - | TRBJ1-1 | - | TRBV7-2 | TGTGCCAGCAGACTAGAGTACATGAACACTGAAGCTTTCTTT | CASRLEYMNTEAFF
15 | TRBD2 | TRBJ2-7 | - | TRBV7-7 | TGTGCTAGCAGCTACGGAAGAGGGAGGGCCTACGAGCAGTACTTC | CASSYGRGRAYEQYF
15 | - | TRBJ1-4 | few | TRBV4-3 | TGCGCCAGCAGCCAAGATCCGGCGGGGGGCCGGAAACTGTTTTTT | CASSQDPAGGRKLFF
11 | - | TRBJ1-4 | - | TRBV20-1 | TGCAGTGCTCGGGTGGCTGAAAAACTGTTTTTT | CSARVAEKLFF
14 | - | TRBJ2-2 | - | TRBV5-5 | TGTGCCAGCAGCTTGGGGCCCTACACCGGGGAGCTGTTTTTT | CASSLGPYTGELFF
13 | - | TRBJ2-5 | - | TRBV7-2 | TGTGCCAGCAGCTTAGCGGGCGACACTACCCAGTACTTC | CASSLAGDTTQYF
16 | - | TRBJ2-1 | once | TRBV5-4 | TGTGCCAGCAGCCTCGAGCTACAGGGGACTTCCAATGAGCAGTTCTTC | CASSLELQGTSNEQFF
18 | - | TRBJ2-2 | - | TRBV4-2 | TGTGCCAGCAGCCAAGACTCTCCGGGATCCATCGGCACCGGGGAGCTGTTTTTT | CASSQDSPGSIGTGELFF
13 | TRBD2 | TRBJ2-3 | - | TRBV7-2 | TGTGCCAGCGAGGGACTAGCCGCGGATACGCAGTATTTT | CASEGLAADTQYF
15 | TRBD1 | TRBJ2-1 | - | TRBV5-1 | TGCGCCAGCAGCGAGACAGGGGCCTCCTACAATGAGCAGTTCTTC | CASSETGASYNEQFF
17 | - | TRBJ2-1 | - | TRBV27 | TGTGCCAGCAGTCCGTCGGCGGGTCAACTATCCCGCAGTGAGCAGTTCTTC | CASSPSAGQLSRSEQFF
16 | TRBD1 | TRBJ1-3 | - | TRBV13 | TGTGCCAGCAGCTTATGGGGACAGGGAGGAGGAAACACCATATATTTT | CASSLWGQGGGNTIYF
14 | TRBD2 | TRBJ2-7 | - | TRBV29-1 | TGCAGCGTTGATGGACTAGCGGGGGCCTACGAGCAGTACTTC | CSVDGLAGAYEQYF
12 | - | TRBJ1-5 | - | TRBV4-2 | TGTGCCAGCAGCCAAGACAGTCAGCCCCAGCATTTT | CASSQDSQPQHF
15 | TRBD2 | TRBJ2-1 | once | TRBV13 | TGTGCCAGCAGCCAGGGACTAGCGGGAAACAATGAGCAGTTCTTC | CASSQGLAGNNEQFF
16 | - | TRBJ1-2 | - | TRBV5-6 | TGTGCCAGCAGCGGGGGGGCCGGCAGGCCGGACTATGGCTACACCTTC | CASSGGAGRPDYGYTF
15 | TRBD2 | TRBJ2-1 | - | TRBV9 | TGTGCCAGCAGCGAGGGACTAGCCTCCTACAATGAGCAGTTCTTC | CASSEGLASYNEQFF
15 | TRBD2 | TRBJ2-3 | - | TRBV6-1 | TGTGCCAGCAGTTCGGTAGCGGGGAGCACAGATACGCAGTATTTT | CASSSVAGSTDTQYF
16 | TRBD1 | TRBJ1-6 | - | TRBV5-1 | TGCGCCAGCAGCTTGGCCGGACAGGGTCCCAATTCACCCCTCCACTTT | CASSLAGQGPNSPLHF
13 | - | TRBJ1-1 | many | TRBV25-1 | TGTGCCAGCAGTGAAAATGGGGGCAGGGGAGCTTTCTTT | CASSENGGRGAFF
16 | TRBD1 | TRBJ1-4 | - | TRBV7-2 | TGTGCCAGCAGCCCGTATAGGTCAGGGGGGAATGAAAAACTGTTTTTT | CASSPYRSGGNEKLFF
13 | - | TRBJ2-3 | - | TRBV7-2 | TGTGCCAGCAGCGAGCAACAGGCAGATACGCAGTATTTT | CASSEQQADTQYF
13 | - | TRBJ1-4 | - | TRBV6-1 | TGTGCCAGCAGTGAGAAGGGGTGGGAAAAACTGTTTTTT | CASSEKGWEKLFF
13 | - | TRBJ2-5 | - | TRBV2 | TGTGCCAGCAGAGGGGGGGTCGTAGAGGCCCAGTACTTC | CASRGGVVEAQYF
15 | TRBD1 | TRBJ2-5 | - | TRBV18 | TGTGCCAGCTCACCAGCGGGACAGGGTGAAGAGACCCAGTACTTC | CASSPAGQGEETQYF
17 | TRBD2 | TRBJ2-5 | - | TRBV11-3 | TGTGCCAGCAGCCCGGGGAGTAGCGGGGGGTCCCAAGAGACCCAGTACTTC | CASSPGSSGGSQETQYF
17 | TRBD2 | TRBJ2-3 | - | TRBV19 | TGTGCCAGTAGTATGGCTACTAGCGGGGGGAGCACAGATACGCAGTATTTT | CASSMATSGGSTDTQYF
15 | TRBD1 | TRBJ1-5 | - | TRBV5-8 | TGTGCCAGCAGCTTGGGAAGGACAGGCGGTCAGCCCCAGCATTTT | CASSLGRTGGQPQHF
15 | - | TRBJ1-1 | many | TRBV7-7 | TGTGCTAGCAGCCCAGATCCGACAGGGAACACTGAAGCTTTCTTT | CASSPDPTGNTEAFF
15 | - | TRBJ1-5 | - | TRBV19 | TGTGCCAGTAGTTCGACAGCAGGACCCAATCAGCCCCAGCATTTT | CASSSTAGPNQPQHF
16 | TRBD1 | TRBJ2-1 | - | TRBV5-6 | TGTGCCAGCAACCTTGACAGGGGTGGATCCTACAATGAGCAGTTCTTC | CASNLDRGGSYNEQFF
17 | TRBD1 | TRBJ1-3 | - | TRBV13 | TGTGCCAGCAGCGCCCGACAGGGGCGCCACTCTGGAAACACCATATATTTT | CASSARQGRHSGNTIYF
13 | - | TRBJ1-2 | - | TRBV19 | TGTGCCAGTAGCCCGGACATCAACTATGGCTACACCTTC | CASSPDINYGYTF
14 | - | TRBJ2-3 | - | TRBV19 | TGTGCCAGCCGAGGGTTGGCAAGCACAGATACGCAGTATTTT | CASRGLASTDTQYF
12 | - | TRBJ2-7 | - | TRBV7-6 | TGTGCCAGCAGCTTCAGCTCCTACGAGCAGTACTTC | CASSFSSYEQYF
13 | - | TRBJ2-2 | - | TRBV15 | TGTGCCACCAGCTCGGGGAACACCGGGGAGCTGTTTTTT | CATSSGNTGELFF
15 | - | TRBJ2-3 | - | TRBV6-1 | TGTGCCAGCAGTGAAGATTTCCTTAGCACAGATACGCAGTATTTT | CASSEDFLSTDTQYF
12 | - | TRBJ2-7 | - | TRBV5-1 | TGCGCCAGCAGCTTGGGGGCCTTCGAGCAGTACTTC | CASSLGAFEQYF
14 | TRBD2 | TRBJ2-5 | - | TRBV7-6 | TGTGCCAGCAGCCGGGACTACCGACAAGAGACCCAGTACTTC | CASSRDYRQETQYF